Reported below is one T cell receptor beta chain. The sample is drawn from a study of T cells expressing NK-cell markers. The wider study: Source material for TCR beta repertoires consisted of sorted CD3+CD56+NKG2C+, CD3+CD56+NKG2C- and CD3+CD56-NKG2C+ T cells. With respect to HCMV, most of the eight sequenced donors were seropositive, and one was seronegative.

The CDR3 consists of 13 residues. CDR1 is LNHDA, CDR2 SQIVND, per germline (reference sequence). From the 5' RACE reads, TCRdb lists one entry per CDR3 protein and no DNA. The table for this sample gives 140,000 to 150,000 distinct CDR3 sequences. The gene calls are TRBV19 and TRBJ2-3; TCRdb's assignment of TRBD1 cannot be checked, as there is no DNA. Material: blood T cells: a sorted CD56 or NKG2C T cell subset, CD4+ or CD8+ T cells, or bulk PBMC T cells (not recorded which). The receptor was derived from a man younger than 35 in good health. Here the CDR3 reads CASTILPGDTQYF.